These 20 T cell receptor beta chains originate from one sample sequenced in a study of identifying expanded T cells in peripheral blood. Produced via immunoSEQ multiplex PCR; TCRdb's table is partial and in-frame only. The table lists about 86,000 clones, 80% to 90% of them singletons. Sequencing was done on a sample of blood. These receptors originate from a person aged 18 to 70 in good health.

The chain carries TRBV6-1 and TRBJ1-5; the D gene is possibly TRBD1 (5 bases). The V end lost 2 bases, the J end lost 7 bases, and 9 bases lay between the germline ends. The CDR3 covers 13 residues. The germline V gene has CDR1 MNHNS and CDR2 SASEGT. Here the CDR3 reads CASSETGSQPQHF. The CDR3 DNA follows: TGTGCCAGCAGTGAAACAGGATCCCAGCCCCAGCATTTT.

The V gene is TRBV18, the J gene TRBJ2-7; 11 nucleotides align to TRBD1. Germline assignment: CDR1 KGHSH and CDR2 LQKENI. CDR3 length: 15 residues. V lost 4 bases, J lost 4 bases, and 6 bases stayed unmatched. Here the CDR3 DNA reads TGTGCCAGCTCACGGACAGGGGGCGCAGGTTACGAGCAGTACTTC. This encodes CASSRTGGAGYEQYF.

The rearrangement joins TRBV28 to TRBJ2-3; D may correspond to TRBD1 or TRBD2 (5 bases each). V lost 2 bases to trimming and J lost 6 bases, with 24 bases between them. Germline V gene lookup returns CDR1 MDHEN and CDR2 SYDVKM. The CDR3 is 18 residues long. CDR3 loop: CASSLGRGAETHLDTQYF. Here the CDR3 DNA reads TGTGCCAGCAGTTTAGGTCGGGGCGCCGAGACTCACTTGGATACGCAGTATTTT.

This sequence joins TRBV4-3 and TRBJ1-2; no reliable D call. CDR1 and CDR2 (germline): LGHNA, YSLEER. The ends were cut back, 3 bases at V and 4 bases at J, with 12 bases in the middle. The CDR3 spans 14 residues. The CDR3 nucleotides are TGCGCCAGCAGCCAGGACCGGGGAATCTATGGCTACACCTTC. Translation gives CASSQDRGIYGYTF.

There are a few counts of this clone. The chain has TRBV9 and TRBJ1-3; D is unclear. Trimming shortened V by 0 bases and J by 5 bases, and 0 bases separated the two germline ends. This CDR3 comprises 11 residues. CDR1 is SGDLS, CDR2 YYNGEE, per germline. The CDR3 DNA reads as TGTGCCAGCAGCGTAGGAAACACCATATATTTT. The encoded protein is CASSVGNTIYF.

This chain links TRBV11-1 with TRBJ2-1, with 10 bases fitting TRBD1. CDR1 is SGHAT, CDR2 FQDESV, per germline (reference sequence). V shed 5 bases and J 7 bases; nucleotides not matched to a gene: 5. The CDR3 contains 14 residues. The CDR3 reads CASSKDRGLNEQFF. DNA of the CDR3: TGTGCCAGCAGCAAGGACAGGGGGTTGAATGAGCAGTTCTTC. Full variable domain (missing parts from reference TRBV11-1 and TRBJ2-1): EAEVAQSPRYKITEKSQAVAFWCDPISGHATLYWYRQILGQGPELLVQFQDESVVDDSQLPKDRFSAERLKGVDSTLKIQPAELGDSAMYLCASSKDRGLNEQFFGPGTRLTVL.

In nucleotides, the CDR3 is TGTGCCAGCAACCAACGGGGGGGCAGTCGAGCTTTCTTT. Its protein product is CASNQRGGSRAFF. This chain joins TRBV5-6 and TRBJ1-1; D perhaps matches TRBD1 (6 bases). This CDR3 is built from 13 residues. Germline V gene lookup returns CDR1 SGHDT and CDR2 YYEEEE. V lost 6 bases and J lost 10, with 19 bases in between.

The chain has TRBV28 and TRBJ2-2, with 10 nucleotides matching TRBD1. From germline, CDR1 is MDHEN and CDR2 SYDVKM. The V and J ends lost 6 bases and 2 bases, in that order; junction bases with no gene match: 15. The CDR3 covers 19 residues. Here the CDR3 DNA reads TGTGCCAGCAGCCCATTCTTACTCCGGGACAGGGGTAACACCGGGGAGCTGTTTTTT. It is translated as CASSPFLLRDRGNTGELFF.

Of note for this clone: This sample also contains other DNA sequences that code for the same CDR3. CDR3 nucleotides: TGCGCCAGCAGCCAAGACCGGCTTTACGAGCAGTACTTC. This translates into CASSQDRLYEQYF. The rearrangement links TRBV4-1 to TRBJ2-7; D not resolved. Germline values: CDR1 MGHRA, CDR2 YSYEKL. V was clipped by 0 bases and J by 4 bases, with 7 bases between them. This CDR3 spans 13 amino acids.

The chain combines TRBV9 with TRBJ1-6; TRBD1 is a possible D gene (5 bases). CDR3 length equals 14 residues. The germline gives CDR1 SGDLS, CDR2 YYNGEE. Trimming took off 4 bases at V and 7 bases at J, with 12 bases between the two ends. CDR3 sequence (DNA): TGTGCCAGCAGCAAGGGACGGTCCAATTCACCCCTCCACTTT. Translated: CASSKGRSNSPLHF.

The rearrangement links TRBV11-2 to TRBJ1-2; a weak D match, TRBD1 (5 bases). This CDR3 has 16 amino acids. Trimming removed 0 bases at V and 0 bases at J, with 11 bases between. Germline-derived CDR1 and CDR2 are SGHAT and FQNNGV. The CDR3 nucleotides read TGTGCCAGCAGCTTAGACGTGGGGCCGGCTAACTATGGCTACACCTTC. It translates to CASSLDVGPANYGYTF.

The table lists this clone with a few counts. The chain is built from TRBV5-1 and TRBJ1-3; D is ambiguous. Germline V gives CDR1 SGHRS, CDR2 YFSETQ. The CDR3 runs to 14 residues. The ends were cut back, 4 bases at V and 0 bases at J, with 8 bases in the middle. The CDR3 nucleotides are TGCGCCAGCAGCAACGGAGGCTCTGGAAACACCATATATTTT. It is translated as CASSNGGSGNTIYF.

This clone occurred once. The chain carries TRBV7-8 and TRBJ1-5; TRBD1 matches 10 bases. CDR3 size: 20 residues. Germline lookup yields CDR1 SGHVS and CDR2 FQNEAQ. J was trimmed by 5 bases and V by 3 bases; bases with no gene match: 19. The CDR3 loop is CASSFGEGQGSSSPYQPQHF. The CDR3 nucleotides read TGTGCCAGCAGCTTTGGTGAGGGACAGGGGTCCTCCTCCCCCTATCAGCCCCAGCATTTT.

The chain links TRBV6-5 to TRBJ1-2, with D hard to call. CDR1 and CDR2 (germline): MNHEY, SVGAGI. The CDR3 is 15 amino acids. Trimming removed 0 bases at V and 4 bases at J, with 12 bases between. The CDR3 DNA follows: TGTGCCAGCAGTTACTCGCACGGACGTTCCTATGGCTACACCTTC. Its translation is CASSYSHGRSYGYTF.

The chain joins TRBV9 to TRBJ1-1, with D unclear. Trimming removed 0 bases from V and 7 bases from J, with 7 bases in between. The germline V gene has CDR1 SGDLS and CDR2 YYNGEE. CDR3 length equals 12 residues. The CDR3 protein is CASSVALGEAFF. In DNA, the CDR3 is TGTGCCAGCAGCGTAGCGCTGGGTGAAGCTTTCTTT.

This sequence joins TRBV30 and TRBJ2-7; D not resolved. CDR3 length: 14 residues. Germline V lookup: CDR1 GTSNPN, CDR2 SVGIG (reference sequence). V lost 3 bases and J lost 2, with 14 bases in between. CDR3 region: CAWSRLGPAYEQYF. CDR3 coding DNA: TGTGCCTGGAGCCGGCTGGGCCCGGCCTACGAGCAGTACTTC.

The chain uses TRBV6-5 and TRBJ1-2; D possibly corresponds to TRBD1 (5 bases). Trimming removed 2 bases from V and 8 bases from J, with 18 bases in between. CDR3 length: 15 amino acids. Germline V gene lookup returns CDR1 MNHEY and CDR2 SVGAGI. CDR3 in DNA: TGTGCCAGCAGTTACGCCGGGACCGCCCTTTCGGGCTACACCTTC. As protein: CASSYAGTALSGYTF.

This chain links TRBV5-5 with TRBJ2-3, with D unresolved. V was cut by 0 bases and J by 0 bases, with 11 bases left in between. This CDR3 contains 16 residues. In germline, CDR1 is SGHKS, CDR2 YYEKEE (reference sequence). The CDR3 DNA reads TGTGCCAGCAGCTTGGCCTCTGTCACGAGCACAGATACGCAGTATTTT. Amino acids: CASSLASVTSTDTQYF.

The V and J genes are TRBV11-3 and TRBJ2-5; no definite D call. Germline CDR1 SGHNT, CDR2 YENEEA. The V end was cut by 4 bases, the J end by 5 bases, with 20 bases between. This CDR3 is built from 16 residues. This CDR3 is CASSSPFQGRQETQYF. CDR3 bases: TGTGCCAGCAGCTCCCCCTTTCAAGGCCGGCAGGAGACCCAGTACTTC.

This chain connects TRBV6-5 to TRBJ2-7, with 8 bases fitting TRBD2. V trimming: 5 bases; J trimming: 6 bases; junction bases outside the gene matches: 6. The CDR3 totals 13 residues. Per the germline V gene, CDR1 is MNHEY and CDR2 is SVGAGI. In nucleotides, the CDR3 is TGTGCCAGCAGTGAATCGGGACTAGGCGAGCAGTACTTC. Amino acid sequence: CASSESGLGEQYF.